The 3 T cell receptor beta chains below all came from one sample that was sequenced in a study of spatial heterogeneity in lung cancer. TCRdb reprocessed the 5' RACE reads with MiXCR, giving one entry per CDR3 protein. The table lists about 15,000 distinct CDR3 sequences, less than 9.5% of them singletons, with more than 7% in the top ten. The antigens for these receptors are not known. Regarding the study as a whole: One measure, the expanded intratumoral alpha and beta TCR count, tracked tumor mutation counts.

Time point reported: sample taken at primary tumor resection. The material was lung tumor tissue, obtained at surgery. The receptor set was obtained from a male donor with early-stage non-small cell lung cancer.

With regard to this clonotype: Since a much larger clone is just one base distant, this may be a read error. The V gene is TRBV12-3 or TRBV12-4, the J gene TRBJ1-3; D is unclear. This CDR3 comprises 15 residues. The CDR3 sequence is CVSSFRPRSGNTIYF. CDR3 sequence (DNA): TGTGTCAGCAGTTTTCGGCCCCGCTCTGGAAACACCATATATTTT.

The rearrangement links TRBV27 to TRBJ2-3, with D unresolved. This CDR3 has 13 amino acids. V dropped 5 bases and J dropped 6 bases, with 12 bases sitting between them. CDR1 is MNHEY, CDR2 SMNVEV, per germline (reference sequence). CDR3 sequence (DNA): TGTGCCAGCAGTGGGTCTCTATTGGATACGCAGTATTTT. It is translated as CASSGSLLDTQYF.

This clonotype was counted ten times or more. The chain couples TRBV6-2 or TRBV6-3 to TRBJ1-5, with D hard to call. CDR3 length: 13 amino acids. Looked up from germline, CDR1 is MNHEY and CDR2 is SVGEGT. Trimming took 5 bases from V and 8 from J, leaving 13 bases between them. The CDR3 bases are TGTGCCAGCAGTGACATCTCGCAGGAGCCCCAGCATTTT. Protein product: CASSDISQEPQHF.